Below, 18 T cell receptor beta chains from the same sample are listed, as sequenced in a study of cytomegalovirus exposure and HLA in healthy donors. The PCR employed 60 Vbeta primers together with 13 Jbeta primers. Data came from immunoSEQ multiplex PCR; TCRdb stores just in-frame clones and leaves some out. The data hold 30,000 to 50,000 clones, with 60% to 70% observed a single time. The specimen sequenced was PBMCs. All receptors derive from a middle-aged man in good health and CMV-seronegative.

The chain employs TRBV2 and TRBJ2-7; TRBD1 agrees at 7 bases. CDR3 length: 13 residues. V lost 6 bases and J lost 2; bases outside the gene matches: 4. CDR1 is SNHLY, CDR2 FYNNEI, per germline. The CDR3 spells CASRGDRTYEQYF. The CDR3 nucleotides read TGTGCCAGCAGGGGGGACAGAACCTACGAGCAGTACTTC.

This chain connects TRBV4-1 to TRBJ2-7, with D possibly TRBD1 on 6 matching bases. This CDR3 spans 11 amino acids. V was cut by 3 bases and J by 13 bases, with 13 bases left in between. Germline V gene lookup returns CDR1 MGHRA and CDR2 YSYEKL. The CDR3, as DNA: TGCGCCAGCAGCCATGCCGGGACACGCTACTTC. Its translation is CASSHAGTRYF.

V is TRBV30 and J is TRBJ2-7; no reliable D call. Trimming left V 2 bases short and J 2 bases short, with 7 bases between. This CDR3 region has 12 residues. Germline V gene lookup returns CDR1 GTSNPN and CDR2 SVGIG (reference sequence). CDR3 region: CAWSKRAYEQYF. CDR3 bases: TGTGCCTGGAGTAAAAGAGCCTACGAGCAGTACTTC.

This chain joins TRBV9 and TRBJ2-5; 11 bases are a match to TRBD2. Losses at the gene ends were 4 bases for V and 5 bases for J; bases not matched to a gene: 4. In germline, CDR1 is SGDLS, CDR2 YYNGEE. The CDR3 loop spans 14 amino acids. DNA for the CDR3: TGTGCCAGCAGCCTCTTAGCGGGGGGGGAGACCCAGTACTTC. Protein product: CASSLLAGGETQYF.

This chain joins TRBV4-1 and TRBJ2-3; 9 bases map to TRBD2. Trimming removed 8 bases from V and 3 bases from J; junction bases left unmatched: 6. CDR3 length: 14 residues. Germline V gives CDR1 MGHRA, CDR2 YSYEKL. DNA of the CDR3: TGCGCCAGCGCCGAGCGGGGGGATACAGATACGCAGTATTTT. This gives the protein CASAERGDTDTQYF.

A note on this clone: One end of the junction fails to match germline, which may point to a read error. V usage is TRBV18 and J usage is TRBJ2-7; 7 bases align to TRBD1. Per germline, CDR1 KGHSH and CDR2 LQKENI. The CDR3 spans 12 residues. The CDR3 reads CASSLDRSMRDF. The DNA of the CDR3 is TGTGCCAGCTCACTGGACAGGTCAATGAGGGACTTC. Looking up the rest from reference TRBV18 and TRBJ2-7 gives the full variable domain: NAGVMQNPRHLVRRRGQEARLRCSPMKGHSHVYWYRQLPEEGLKFMVYLQKENIIDESGMPKERFSAEFPKEGPSILRIQQVVRGDSAAYFCASSLDRSMRDFGPGTRLTVT.

The CDR3 DNA is TGCGCCAGCAGCCAAGGTGCCGGGGAGCAGTACTTC. Protein: CASSQGAGEQYF. The chain has TRBV4-3 and TRBJ2-7, with no clear D. Trimming shortened V by 1 base and J by 7 bases, and 8 bases separated the two germline ends. Germline V gene data show CDR1 as LGHNA and CDR2 as YSLEER. This CDR3 spans 12 amino acids.

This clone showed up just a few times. The CDR3 DNA reads as TGTGCCAGCGCCTTTGCCGGGACAGGGGCCGATACGCAGTATTTT. This translates into CASAFAGTGADTQYF. J is TRBJ2-3 and V is TRBV28, with 10 bases lining up with TRBD1. Germline trimming cut 8 bases from V and 6 bases from J; bases unmatched to any gene: 11. The germline gives CDR1 MDHEN, CDR2 SYDVKM. CDR3 size: 15 residues.

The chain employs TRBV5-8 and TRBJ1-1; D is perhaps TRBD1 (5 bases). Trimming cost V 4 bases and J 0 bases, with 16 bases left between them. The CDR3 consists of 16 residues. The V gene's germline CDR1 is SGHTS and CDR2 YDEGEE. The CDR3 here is CASSLGVRGMNTEAFF. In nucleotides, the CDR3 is TGTGCCAGCAGCCTGGGGGTGAGAGGGATGAACACTGAAGCTTTCTTT.

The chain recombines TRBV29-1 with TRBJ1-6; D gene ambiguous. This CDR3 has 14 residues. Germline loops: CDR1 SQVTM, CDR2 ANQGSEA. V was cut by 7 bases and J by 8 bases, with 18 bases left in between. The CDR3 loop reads CSGRVIPRYSPLHF. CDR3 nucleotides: TGCAGCGGGAGAGTAATCCCACGGTATTCACCCCTCCACTTT.

DNA for the CDR3: TGTGCCAGCAGTTACGGCAGGGATCAGCCCCAGCATTTT. Its translation: CASSYGRDQPQHF. This chain joins TRBV6-5 and TRBJ1-5; tentatively, D is TRBD1 (5 bases). This CDR3 is 13 amino acids long. Trimming left V 2 bases short and J 5 bases short, with 7 bases between. The germline V gene encodes CDR1 MNHEY and CDR2 SVGAGI.

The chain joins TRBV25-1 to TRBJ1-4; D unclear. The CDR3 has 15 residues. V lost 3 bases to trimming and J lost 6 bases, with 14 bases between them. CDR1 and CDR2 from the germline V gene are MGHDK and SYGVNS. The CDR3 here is CASSDGGWSHEKLFF. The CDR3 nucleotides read TGTGCCAGCAGTGATGGCGGGTGGTCGCATGAAAAACTGTTTTTT.

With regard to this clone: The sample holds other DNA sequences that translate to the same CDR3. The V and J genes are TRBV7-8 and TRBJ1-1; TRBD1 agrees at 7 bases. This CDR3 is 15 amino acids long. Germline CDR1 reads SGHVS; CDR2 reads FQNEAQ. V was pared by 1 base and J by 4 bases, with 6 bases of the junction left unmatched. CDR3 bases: TGTGCCAGCAGCTTAGGAGGGACAGCGGGCACTGAAGCTTTCTTT. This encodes CASSLGGTAGTEAFF.

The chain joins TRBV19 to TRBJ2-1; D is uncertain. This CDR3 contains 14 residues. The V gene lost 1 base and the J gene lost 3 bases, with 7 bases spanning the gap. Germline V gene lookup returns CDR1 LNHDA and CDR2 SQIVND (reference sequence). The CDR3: CASSIVGGYNEQFF. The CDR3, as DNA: TGTGCCAGTAGTATAGTAGGCGGCTACAATGAGCAGTTCTTC. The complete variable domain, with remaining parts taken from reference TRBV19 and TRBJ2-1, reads DGGITQSPKYLFRKEGQNVTLSCEQNLNHDAMYWYRQDPGQGLRLIYYSQIVNDFQKGDIAEGYSVSREKKESFPLTVTSAQKNPTAFYLCASSIVGGYNEQFFGPGTRLTVL.

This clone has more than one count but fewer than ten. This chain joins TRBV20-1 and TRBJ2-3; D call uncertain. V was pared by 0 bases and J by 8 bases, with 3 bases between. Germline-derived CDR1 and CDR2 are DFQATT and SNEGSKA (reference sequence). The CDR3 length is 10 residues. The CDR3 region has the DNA TGCAGTGCTAGAGATCGTACGCAGTATTTT. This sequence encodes CSARDRTQYF.

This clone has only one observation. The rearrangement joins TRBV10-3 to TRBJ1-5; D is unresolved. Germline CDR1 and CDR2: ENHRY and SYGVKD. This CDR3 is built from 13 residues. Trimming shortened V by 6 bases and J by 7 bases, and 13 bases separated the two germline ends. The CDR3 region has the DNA TGTGCCATCAGCGAGGAGGGATGGCAGCCCCAGCATTTT. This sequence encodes CAISEEGWQPQHF.

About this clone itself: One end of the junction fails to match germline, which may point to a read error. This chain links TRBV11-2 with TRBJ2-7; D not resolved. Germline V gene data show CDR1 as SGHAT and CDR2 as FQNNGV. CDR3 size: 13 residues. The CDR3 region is CASSVESSYEQYF. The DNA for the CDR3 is TGTGCCAGCAGCGTAGAGAGCTCCTACGAGCAGTACTTC.

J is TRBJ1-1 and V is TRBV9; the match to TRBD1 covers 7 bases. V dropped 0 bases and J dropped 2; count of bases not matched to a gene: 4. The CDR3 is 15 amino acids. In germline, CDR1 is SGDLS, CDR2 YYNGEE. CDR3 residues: CASSVGTGVNTEAFF. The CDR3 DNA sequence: TGTGCCAGCAGCGTAGGAACAGGGGTCAACACTGAAGCTTTCTTT.